This TCR beta chain was captured by sequencing in a study of somatic mutations in cytotoxic T cells in rheumatoid arthritis. Study in general: Patient blood was drawn as 30 ml EDTA; the draw came right after diagnosis and before any treatment. Several of the V beta antibody-stained T-cell populations were flow-sorted at nearly 100% purity; V beta1+ cells were among them and were sequenced for TCRB.

Some clones are missing from TCRdb's copy, which holds only in-frame ones; the method was immunoSEQ multiplex PCR. The repertoire has 15,000 or so clones, approximately 80% of them found once; the top ten carry 10% to 15%. The CDR3 has 14 residues. The V end was cut by 4 bases, the J end by 2 bases, with 11 bases between. The germline V gene encodes CDR1 MRHNA and CDR2 SNTAGT. The clonotype was recovered from an adult with rheumatoid arthritis. This chain uses TRBV6-4 with TRBJ1-1; maybe TRBD1 (5 bases). The sample was CD8+ T cells sorted from blood. Here the CDR3 DNA reads TGTGCCAGCAGTGCGGGGGGGGAAAACACTGAAGCTTTCTTT. Protein product: CASSAGGENTEAFF.